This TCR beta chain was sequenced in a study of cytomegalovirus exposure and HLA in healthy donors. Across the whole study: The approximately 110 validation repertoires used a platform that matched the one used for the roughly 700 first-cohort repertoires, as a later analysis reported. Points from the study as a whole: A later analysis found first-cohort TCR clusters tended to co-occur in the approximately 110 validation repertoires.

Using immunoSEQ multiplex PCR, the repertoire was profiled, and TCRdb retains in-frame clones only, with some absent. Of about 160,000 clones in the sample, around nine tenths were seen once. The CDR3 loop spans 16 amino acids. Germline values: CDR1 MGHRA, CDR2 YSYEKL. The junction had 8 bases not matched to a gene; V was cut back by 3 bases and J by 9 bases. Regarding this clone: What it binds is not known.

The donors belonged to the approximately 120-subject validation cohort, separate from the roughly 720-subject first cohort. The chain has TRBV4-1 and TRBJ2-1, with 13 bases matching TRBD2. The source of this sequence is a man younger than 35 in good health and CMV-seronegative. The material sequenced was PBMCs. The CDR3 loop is CASSQTGTSGKGEQFF. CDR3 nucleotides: TGCGCCAGCAGCCAGACCGGGACTAGCGGGAAGGGTGAGCAGTTCTTC.